A selection of T cell receptor beta chains follows, all from one sample in a study of control samples from healthy donors and cancer patients. Profiled with immunoSEQ multiplex PCR; TCRdb holds only in-frame clones, not every one. This sample has 100,000 to 150,000 clones; roughly 90% occur once, and the top ten carry roughly 2.6%. Sequencing used blood. These receptors were obtained from a man aged 40-49 years in good health. Both conserved end residues are part of each CDR3. The order of the fields is CDR3 DNA, CDR3 protein, V gene, J gene, clone size, D gene. A D gene is named only where the DNA matches it firmly. Size values are once, few and many counts, or a class for expanded clones, and some rows have none.

TGTGCCAGCAGCAGGGTTTCCGAAGCTTTCTTT,CASSRVSEAFF,TRBV6-5,TRBJ1-1,once,-
TGTGCCAGCAGTCCATGGGGAATTAATGAAAAACTGTTTTTT,CASSPWGINEKLFF,TRBV28,TRBJ1-4,-,-
TGTGCCAGTAGCCTGGTCTGGGCCGGATCCTACGAGCAGTACTTC,CASSLVWAGSYEQYF,TRBV19,TRBJ2-7,once,-
TGTGCCAGCAGGGGACGGGGGAACACTGAAGCTTTCTTT,CASRGRGNTEAFF,TRBV2,TRBJ1-1,-,-
TGTGCCATCAGTAAGGACGGGAGCAATCAGCCCCAGCATTTT,CAISKDGSNQPQHF,TRBV10-3,TRBJ1-5,few,-
TGTGCCAGCAGTGCCCCCTTAAATGGCTACACCTTC,CASSAPLNGYTF,TRBV2,TRBJ1-2,once,-
TGTGCCAGCTCACGCGGGGCAGGGGGCTCAGATACGCAGTATTTT,CASSRGAGGSDTQYF,TRBV18,TRBJ2-3,-,TRBD1
TGTGCCAGCAGTGAAGTTTGGGGGGCAGGGAAGTTCTTC,CASSEVWGAGKFF,TRBV6-1,TRBJ2-1,-,-
TGTGCCACCAGTGATCCGCAGGGGGCGCGTATGATGAACACTGAAGCTTTCTTT,CATSDPQGARMMNTEAFF,TRBV24-1,TRBJ1-1,-,TRBD1
TGTGCCAGCAGTGGGCAGGGAAACACTGAAGCTTTCTTT,CASSGQGNTEAFF,TRBV2,TRBJ1-1,-,-
TGTGCCAGCAGCCCCAGGCTTAATGAAAAACTGTTTTTT,CASSPRLNEKLFF,TRBV14,TRBJ1-4,-,-
TGTGCTAGCAGCTTGGGGGTGGGGCAAGACCAAGAGACCCAGTACTTC,CASSLGVGQDQETQYF,TRBV7-7,TRBJ2-5,-,-
TGTGCCAGCAGCTTAGTGGCGCTATACACAGATACGCAGTATTTT,CASSLVALYTDTQYF,TRBV7-2,TRBJ2-3,-,-
TGTGCCACCAGTGACCGGGACCTCCGCACAGATACGCAGTATTTT,CATSDRDLRTDTQYF,TRBV24-1,TRBJ2-3,-,-
TGTGCCAGCAGCCTCCGTCCCGGGGAGCTGTTTTTT,CASSLRPGELFF,TRBV7-3,TRBJ2-2,-,-
TGTGCCAGCAGTACCCGGGACACAGATACGCAGTATTTT,CASSTRDTDTQYF,TRBV6-5,TRBJ2-3,-,-
TGTGCCAGCAGTTCTAAAGGGGGGATCACTGAAGCTTTCTTT,CASSSKGGITEAFF,TRBV6-5,TRBJ1-1,-,-
TGTGCCAGTAGTATGGAAAGACAGGGGGTCCCCCTCCACTTT,CASSMERQGVPLHF,TRBV19,TRBJ1-6,-,TRBD1
TGTGCCAGCAGTTTGGTGCGCCAAGAGACCCAGTACTTC,CASSLVRQETQYF,TRBV12-3/TRBV12-4,TRBJ2-5,-,-
TGTGCCACCAGTGCTAGCGGGGGGGCCCGAGATACGCAGTATTTT,CATSASGGARDTQYF,TRBV24-1,TRBJ2-3,-,TRBD2
TGTGCCAGCAGTTTTCAGCAGGGGCCGGATGGACTGTATGGCTACACCTTC,CASSFQQGPDGLYGYTF,TRBV27,TRBJ1-2,-,-
TGTGCCACCAGTGATCTCCCCGGACTAGCGGGGGACGGGGAGACCCAGTACTTC,CATSDLPGLAGDGETQYF,TRBV24-1,TRBJ2-5,-,TRBD2
TGTGCCAGCAGCAAAAGGCCCGGGACAACGAACACCGGGGAGCTGTTTTTT,CASSKRPGTTNTGELFF,TRBV21-1,TRBJ2-2,-,-
TGTGCCAGCTCACCAATCAGGGGAGAGAGCAATCAGCCCCAGCATTTT,CASSPIRGESNQPQHF,TRBV18,TRBJ1-5,-,-
TGTGCCAGCAGTCGTCCCGGGACAGGGAGCTCCTACGAGCAGTACTTC,CASSRPGTGSSYEQYF,TRBV6-2/TRBV6-3,TRBJ2-7,-,TRBD1
TGTGCCAGCAGCCGATCAGGGGGCAATGAGCAGTTCTTC,CASSRSGGNEQFF,TRBV7-9,TRBJ2-1,-,TRBD1
TGCGCCAGCAGCTTAGGGAGGAGGGAAAAACTGTTTTTT,CASSLGRREKLFF,TRBV5-1,TRBJ1-4,-,-
TGTGCCAGCAGCTATACCTCTCAGGAGCAGCCCCAGCATTTT,CASSYTSQEQPQHF,TRBV6-2/TRBV6-3,TRBJ1-5,-,-
TGTGCCAGCATCAACCCGGGACAGCTGAGCTCCTACGAGCAGTACTTC,CASINPGQLSSYEQYF,TRBV21-1,TRBJ2-7,-,-